This T cell receptor (beta chain) was identified during a study of cytomegalovirus exposure and HLA in healthy donors. PCR involved 60 Vbeta and 13 Jbeta primers. Sequencing was performed with immunoSEQ multiplex PCR; in TCRdb, only in-frame clones are kept and a portion is missing. This sample's table reports approximately 140,000 clones. V lost 4 bases and J 7 bases, leaving 17 bases between the germline ends. Germline assignment: CDR1 SNHLY and CDR2 FYNNEI. The CDR3 is made up of 15 amino acids. The chain has TRBV2 and TRBJ1-5; maybe TRBD1 (5 bases). The sequence was obtained from a middle-aged woman in good health and CMV-seronegative. Material for sequencing was PBMCs. CDR3: CASSARRVFYQPQHF. The CDR3 DNA reads as TGTGCCAGCAGTGCTCGCAGGGTTTTCTACCAGCCCCAGCATTTT.